This record looks at one T cell receptor beta chain sequence and its context. Its antigen remains unknown. TCRdb's table, derived via immunoSEQ multiplex PCR, lists solely in-frame clones and lacks some. The data contain hundreds of thousands of clones, about 93% of them seen just once; the ten biggest clones take up roughly 5.8%. The length of the CDR3 is 14 residues. In germline, CDR1 is LNHDA, CDR2 SQIVND (reference sequence). The V segment lost 5 bases and the J segment 6 bases; nucleotides outside the gene matches: 9. The sample originates from a study of brain T cells in children with intractable seizures. Time point meaning: blood from clinic visit 5 months post-surgery; TSC patient then seizure free. Only cases whose brain tissue showed the highest T cell transcript signatures were sequenced. At least one anti-epileptic drug was given before surgery. Points from the study as a whole: Viral specificity was inferred only from CDR3 similarity; HCMV serostatus was unknown.

This TCR derives from a boy younger than two with tuberous sclerosis and intractable seizures. The chain couples TRBV19 to TRBJ1-1, with TRBD1 matching 7 bases. Sequencing was performed on peripheral blood, taken roughly 5 months after surgery. The CDR3 region is CASSPLTGFAEAFF. CDR3 nucleotide sequence: TGTGCCAGTAGTCCTCTGACAGGGTTTGCTGAAGCTTTCTTT. The entire variable domain, with the rest obtained from reference TRBV19 and TRBJ1-1, is as follows: DGGITQSPKYLFRKEGQNVTLSCEQNLNHDAMYWYRQDPGQGLRLIYYSQIVNDFQKGDIAEGYSVSREKKESFPLTVTSAQKNPTAFYLCASSPLTGFAEAFFGQGTRLTVV.